Listed here are 28 T cell receptor beta chains from one sample, sequenced in a study of chronic HIV infection and antiretroviral therapy. TCRdb re-analysed the 5' RACE reads in MiXCR, keeping a single row per CDR3 protein. The sample carries about 31,000 distinct CDR3 sequences, under 9.5% recorded once. Sequenced sample: peripheral blood. Every receptor here comes from an adult who had HIV and had not received antiretroviral therapy, or was an uninfected healthy control (not recorded which).

This clonotype appeared many times. The J gene is TRBJ2-6, the V gene TRBV5-5; D not certain. The CDR3 length is 16 residues. Germline V lookup: CDR1 SGHKS, CDR2 YYEKEE (reference sequence). Trimming stripped 4 bases from V and 0 bases from J, with 11 bases between. The CDR3 region is CASSLQVSSGANVLTF. CDR3 nucleotides: TGTGCCAGCAGCCTGCAGGTCTCCTCTGGGGCCAACGTCCTGACTTTC.

There are many counts of this clonotype. The chain combines TRBV20-1 with TRBJ2-3, with 10 bases fitting TRBD1. Per germline, CDR1 DFQATT and CDR2 SNEGSKA (reference sequence). This CDR3 has 16 amino acids. J was trimmed by 3 bases and V by 2 bases; bases with no gene match: 8. As DNA, the CDR3 is TGCAGTGCTAGACCGGGACAGGGGTTGGTAACAGATACGCAGTATTTT. Translation gives CSARPGQGLVTDTQYF.

In this sample, this clonotype turned up a few times. CDR3 in amino acids: CASSDGPFYYGYTF. Here the CDR3 DNA reads TGTGCCAGCAGTGACGGTCCCTTTTACTATGGCTACACCTTC. The V and J genes are TRBV6-1 and TRBJ1-2, with unresolved D. The V gene lost 3 bases and the J gene lost 3 bases, with 11 bases spanning the gap. Germline V gene sequence: CDR1 MNHNS, CDR2 SASEGT. The CDR3 has 14 amino acids.

V gene TRBV29-1 combines with J gene TRBJ2-1; D might be TRBD1 or TRBD2, each matching 5 bases. Trimming took off 7 bases at V and 2 bases at J, with 15 bases between the two ends. This CDR3 is built from 14 residues. Per germline, CDR1 SQVTM and CDR2 ANQGSEA. CDR3 amino acids: CSDRPLGAYNEQFF. CDR3 DNA sequence: TGCAGCGATCGACCCCTGGGGGCCTACAATGAGCAGTTCTTC.

Many counts were recorded for this clonotype. V and J are TRBV7-3 and TRBJ2-1, with 8 bases fitting TRBD2. The CDR3 contains 16 residues. V shed 1 base and J 5 bases; nucleotides not matched to a gene: 7. Per the germline V gene, CDR1 is SGHTA and CDR2 is FQGTGA. This chain's CDR3 is CASSLMGRGVDNEQFF. CDR3 sequence (DNA): TGTGCCAGCAGCTTAATGGGGCGGGGGGTGGACAATGAGCAGTTCTTC. Together with reference TRBV7-3 and TRBJ2-1, the CDR3 gives the full variable domain: GAGVSQTPSNKVTEKGKYVELRCDPISGHTALYWYRQSLGQGPEFLIYFQGTGAADDSGLPNDRFFAVRPEGSVSTLKIQRTERGDSAVYLCASSLMGRGVDNEQFFGPGTRLTVL.

The gene calls are TRBV7-8 and TRBJ2-7; TRBD2 aligns across 13 bases. The CDR3 length is 15 residues. V lost 5 bases, J lost 5 bases, and 6 bases stayed unmatched. The germline V gene encodes CDR1 SGHVS and CDR2 FQNEAQ. In DNA form, the CDR3 reads TGTGCCAGCAGCCCGGGACTAGCGGGAACCCACGAGCAGTACTTC. Amino acids: CASSPGLAGTHEQYF.

There are many counts of this clonotype. V is TRBV29-1 and J is TRBJ1-4; D is uncertain. The CDR3 loop spans 10 amino acids. Germline V lookup: CDR1 SQVTM, CDR2 ANQGSEA. Deletions cut 0 bases from V and 8 bases from J, with 1 base between. The CDR3 DNA sequence: TGCAGCGTTGAAGAGGAAAAACTGTTTTTT. Protein product: CSVEEEKLFF. The full variable domain, completed using reference TRBV29-1 and TRBJ1-4, is SAVISQKPSRDICQRGTSLTIQCQVDSQVTMMFWYRQQPGQSLTLIATANQGSEATYESGFVIDKFPISRPNLTFSTLTVSNMSPEDSSIYLCSVEEEKLFFGSGTQLSVL.

This clonotype was counted a few times. The rearrangement joins TRBV10-3 to TRBJ2-5; no clear D. The V and J ends lost 10 bases and 8 bases respectively, with 17 bases between them. Per the germline V gene, CDR1 is ENHRY and CDR2 is SYGVKD. The CDR3 covers 12 residues. The CDR3 nucleotides read TGTGCCACTGGGCCGCAAAGGGAAACCCAGTACTTC. As protein: CATGPQRETQYF.

This clonotype has only one observation. This may come from a read error, since a much larger clone is one base off. The chain is built from TRBV12-3 or TRBV12-4 and TRBJ2-3; possibly TRBD2 for D (5 bases). The CDR3 consists of 14 residues. With 5 bases removed from V and 1 base from J, the gap between germline ends came to 10 bases. In DNA, the CDR3 is TGTGCCAGCAGTGTTACCGGGGGCACAGATACGCAGTATTTT. Amino acids: CASSVTGGTDTQYF.

V usage is TRBV12-3 or TRBV12-4 and J usage is TRBJ2-1; D gene uncertain. V lost 6 bases, J lost 0 bases, and 6 bases lay in between. The CDR3 is 13 residues long. CDR3 sequence reads: CASSRHSYNEQFF. DNA of the CDR3: TGTGCCAGCAGCCGTCACTCCTACAATGAGCAGTTCTTC.

The J gene is TRBJ1-1, the V gene TRBV18; D may be TRBD1 (5 bases). This CDR3 is built from 16 residues. Germline values: CDR1 KGHSH, CDR2 LQKENI. The ends were cut back, 3 bases at V and 2 bases at J, with 16 bases in the middle. This CDR3 reads CASSPREEGFNTEAFF. The CDR3 nucleotides read TGTGCCAGCTCACCCCGAGAAGAGGGGTTCAACACTGAAGCTTTCTTT.

The V and J genes are TRBV7-8 and TRBJ2-7, with D possibly being TRBD1 (6 bases). Germline values: CDR1 SGHVS, CDR2 FQNEAQ. The CDR3 is made up of 12 amino acids. V lost 5 bases and J lost 4, with 9 bases in between. CDR3 sequence (DNA): TGTGCCAGCAGCCTCGGACAGTACGAGCAGTACTTC. Translation gives CASSLGQYEQYF.

The sample holds many counts of this clonotype. The V gene is TRBV29-1, the J gene TRBJ2-2; TRBD2 matches at 9 bases. The trim removed 1 base at V and 3 bases at J, leaving 12 bases unmatched. The CDR3 runs 18 residues. CDR1 and CDR2 from the germline V gene are SQVTM and ANQGSEA. Here the CDR3 reads CSVEGLLSGRTDTGELFF. The DNA of the CDR3 is TGCAGCGTTGAAGGCCTACTGAGCGGGAGGACCGACACCGGGGAGCTGTTTTTT.

This clonotype was seen a few times. The genes are TRBV29-1 and TRBJ2-1; 10 positions agree with TRBD1. The CDR3 has 13 residues. Per the germline V gene, CDR1 is SQVTM and CDR2 is ANQGSEA. The ends lost 3 bases at V and 8 bases at J; junction bases unmatched: 4. The DNA for the CDR3 is TGCAGCGTTGATGACAGGGGGCGCGATGAGCAGTTCTTC. Encoded protein: CSVDDRGRDEQFF.

There are many counts of this clonotype. The J gene is TRBJ2-1, the V gene TRBV29-1; the match to TRBD2 covers 12 bases. The germline gives CDR1 SQVTM, CDR2 ANQGSEA. The V gene end was trimmed by 2 bases and the J gene end by 9 bases; junction bases not matched to a gene: 8. The CDR3 is made up of 15 amino acids. The CDR3 DNA follows: TGCAGCGTTGAAAGGCTAGCGGGAGGGGCCGGTGAGCAGTTCTTC. Its translation: CSVERLAGGAGEQFF.

This clonotype was seen only a few times. This sequence joins TRBV15 and TRBJ1-4; unclear D gene. Germline CDR1 LNHNV, CDR2 YYDKDF (reference sequence). The V and J ends lost 1 base and 7 bases respectively, with 16 bases between them. CDR3 length: 16 amino acids. CDR3 sequence: CATSRVGGMGSEKLFF. The CDR3 nucleotides are TGTGCCACCAGCAGAGTTGGCGGGATGGGAAGTGAAAAACTGTTTTTT.

This clonotype was detected only a few times. The genes are TRBV29-1 and TRBJ2-5, with 7 bases fitting TRBD2. Germline V gene sequence: CDR1 SQVTM, CDR2 ANQGSEA. The V segment lost 6 bases and the J segment 1 base; nucleotides outside the gene matches: 5. CDR3 length: 13 residues. Here the CDR3 reads CSVAPSGQETQYF. The CDR3 DNA is TGCAGCGTGGCTCCTAGCGGCCAAGAGACCCAGTACTTC.

This clonotype was detected many times. This CDR3 is CASVRGGTEAFF. DNA for the CDR3: TGTGCCAGCGTCCGGGGTGGCACTGAAGCTTTCTTT. The V and J genes are TRBV21-1 and TRBJ1-1; TRBD1, the D gene given by the table, was not confirmed from the DNA. TRBV21-1 is an annotated pseudogene. This CDR3 contains 12 residues.

This clonotype has at least ten counts. The chain couples TRBV2 to TRBJ1-1; D is unclear. The V gene lost 3 bases and the J gene lost 1 base, with 9 bases spanning the gap. The germline CDR1 and CDR2 sequences are SNHLY and FYNNEI. The CDR3 covers 14 residues. CDR3 region: CASSEIAANTEAFF. CDR3 sequence (DNA): TGTGCCAGCAGTGAGATCGCAGCGAACACTGAAGCTTTCTTT.

This clonotype was found many times. This chain links TRBV9 with TRBJ2-3; D gene ambiguous. CDR1 SGDLS and CDR2 YYNGEE come from the germline V gene. The ends were cut back, 3 bases at V and 4 bases at J, with 6 bases in the middle. The CDR3 sequence is 12 residues long. CDR3 loop: CASSGISDTQYF. In nucleotides, the CDR3 is TGTGCCAGCAGCGGAATTTCAGATACGCAGTATTTT.

The V and J genes are TRBV9 and TRBJ2-1, with 10 bases lining up with TRBD2. This CDR3 is 16 amino acids long. Looked up from germline, CDR1 is SGDLS and CDR2 is YYNGEE. J lost 5 bases, V lost 0 bases, and 5 bases had no gene match. The CDR3 here is CASSVGGLAPNNEQFF. CDR3 in DNA: TGTGCCAGCAGCGTAGGGGGACTAGCGCCGAACAATGAGCAGTTCTTC.

This clonotype was recorded at least ten times. V gene TRBV11-2 combines with J gene TRBJ1-1; the D is unclear. The CDR3 covers 13 residues. Germline CDR1 and CDR2: SGHAT and FQNNGV. The V end was cut by 6 bases, the J end by 6 bases, with 14 bases between. In DNA form, the CDR3 reads TGTGCCAGCAGGCGCGTGGGCAGCTCTGAAGCTTTCTTT. Protein sequence: CASRRVGSSEAFF.

Ten or more counts support this clonotype. CDR3 nucleotide sequence: TGTGCCAGCAGTTTACCCGGAAGCTACACAGATACGCAGTATTTT. It specifies CASSLPGSYTDTQYF. The chain links TRBV28 to TRBJ2-3; D gene unclear. The CDR3 has 15 residues. The germline CDR1 and CDR2 sequences are MDHEN and SYDVKM. Trimming took off 2 bases at V and 2 bases at J, with 11 bases between the two ends.

Many counts were recorded for this clonotype. The V and J genes are TRBV6-5 and TRBJ2-7, with 9 bases aligning to TRBD2. In germline, CDR1 is MNHEY, CDR2 SVGAGI. The J segment lost 4 bases and the V segment lost 5 bases, leaving 15 bases of the junction unmatched. The length of the CDR3 is 17 residues. Here the CDR3 reads CASSPHIAGTSQYEQYF. The CDR3 region has the DNA TGTGCCAGCAGTCCCCATATTGCCGGGACTAGCCAGTACGAGCAGTACTTC.

This clonotype was recorded at least ten times. V is TRBV15 and J is TRBJ2-7, with a possible D match to TRBD1 (6 bases). Looked up from germline, CDR1 is LNHNV and CDR2 is YYDKDF (reference sequence). Trimming pared 3 bases from V and 2 bases from J, leaving 14 bases between. CDR3 length equals 15 residues. CDR3 amino acids: CATSRVRDTAYEQYF. The CDR3 nucleotides read TGTGCCACCAGCAGGGTCCGGGACACCGCCTACGAGCAGTACTTC.

The chain recombines TRBV29-1 with TRBJ2-2; D unclear. Germline CDR1 SQVTM, CDR2 ANQGSEA. V dropped 6 bases and J dropped 6 bases, with 8 bases sitting between them. This CDR3 region has 11 residues. This CDR3 is CSVKEAGELFF. CDR3 coding DNA: TGCAGCGTAAAAGAGGCCGGGGAGCTGTTTTTT.

This clonotype was seen ten or more times. This sequence joins TRBV6-4 and TRBJ1-2; perhaps TRBD1 as D (6 bases). Germline V lookup: CDR1 MRHNA, CDR2 SNTAGT. V was shortened by 3 bases and J by 7 bases, with 12 bases between the two germline ends. The CDR3 consists of 13 residues. The CDR3 coding sequence is TGTGCCAGCAGTGATTTGGGGGGCATTGGCTACACCTTC. Translation gives CASSDLGGIGYTF.

CDR3 sequence reads: CSVRADGEQYF. CDR3 bases: TGCAGCGTTCGGGCCGACGGCGAGCAGTACTTC. J is TRBJ2-7 and V is TRBV29-1; D gene unclear. The CDR3 is 11 residues long. Trimming took off 5 bases at V and 6 bases at J, with 11 bases between the two ends. Germline CDR1 SQVTM, CDR2 ANQGSEA.